The next 14 T cell receptor beta chains were all read from a single sample in a study of Tregs in tolerant kidney transplant recipients. Recipient PBMCs carried a CFSE label and met irradiated graft donor PBMCs for approximately 6 days before FACS sorting. No antigen has been identified for these receptors. Sequencing used immunoSEQ multiplex PCR; TCRdb keeps in-frame clones, though not all of them. Recorded for this sample: thousands of clones. The starting material was CD8+ T cells from blood cultured with allogeneic cells, obtained before the transplant. Receptors originate from a human patient who received a combined kidney and bone marrow transplant.

In the case of this clone: The missing CDR3 end, 3 residues past where the read stops, is filled in from the germline J gene. Other DNA sequences in this sample translate to the same CDR3. V usage is TRBV30 and J usage is TRBJ2-2; no firm D call. The V gene lost 3 bases and the J gene lost 6 bases, with 8 bases spanning the gap. Germline V gene lookup returns CDR1 GTSNPN and CDR2 SVGIG (reference sequence). CDR3 length: 12 residues. The part of the CDR3 DNA that was read is TGTGCCTGGAGCCTGCAGTCCGGGGAG. This encodes CAWSLQSGE. The complete CDR3 reads CAWSLQSGELFF.

Concerning this clone: Read sequence stops 3 residues before the CDR3 end, and the germline J gene provides the missing end. The chain recombines TRBV28 with TRBJ2-1; 7 nucleotides match TRBD1. Trimming at V came to 6 bases and at J to 0 bases, leaving 5 bases not matched to a gene. The CDR3 loop spans 15 amino acids. Germline CDR1 reads MDHEN; CDR2 reads SYDVKM. CDR3 DNA (partial): TGTGCCAGCAGGGTAACAGGGGCCTCCTACAATGAG. As protein: CASRVTGASYNE. The full-length CDR3 reads as CASRVTGASYNEQFF.

Judged by frequency, this clone is medium-sized. Coverage ceases 3 residues before the CDR3 finishes, and the germline J gene fills in the end. This rearrangement joins TRBV5-4 to TRBJ1-1, with D tentatively TRBD1 (5 bases). CDR1 and CDR2 from the germline V gene are SGHNT and YYREEE (reference sequence). Trimming stripped 1 base from V and 3 bases from J, with 7 bases between. This CDR3 contains 13 residues. The CDR3 here is CASSLIGDTEAFF. The sequenced CDR3 bases are TGTGCCAGCAGCTTGATAGGGGACACTGAA. Based on the CDR3 plus reference TRBV5-4 and TRBJ1-1, the full variable domain is ETGVTQSPTHLIKTRGQQVTLRCSSQSGHNTVSWYQQALGQGPQFIFQYYREEENGRGNFPPRFSGLQFPNYSSELNVNALELDDSALYLCASSLIGDTEAFFGQGTRLTVV.

As for this clone: The read ends 3 residues shy of where the CDR3 ends; the end is completed using the germline J gene. This chain connects TRBV20-1 to TRBJ2-7, with 11 positions matching TRBD1. CDR1 and CDR2 from the germline V gene are DFQATT and SNEGSKA (reference sequence). The CDR3 length is 15 residues. Losses at the gene ends were 5 bases for V and 1 base for J; bases not matched to a gene: 7. The CDR3 protein is CSADGGTGGSYEQYF. The CDR3 bases that were read are TGCAGTGCTGATGGGGGGACAGGGGGATCCTACGAG.

About this clone itself: The CDR3 is cut off 3 residues early in the read; its end comes from the germline J gene. This sequence joins TRBV12-3 or TRBV12-4 and TRBJ2-7; perhaps TRBD2 as D (5 bases). Trimming took 4 bases from V and 1 from J, leaving 11 bases between them. The CDR3 loop spans 14 amino acids. The part of the CDR3 DNA that was read is TGTGCCAGCAGTTCACCGTCGGGGTCCTACGAG. It specifies CASSSPSGSYE. The full CDR3 protein is CASSSPSGSYEQYF.

Notes on this clone: The read comes to an end 3 residues before the CDR3 does, leaving the germline J gene to fill in the end. V gene TRBV5-4 combines with J gene TRBJ1-1; 8 bases are a match to TRBD1. V lost 0 bases, J lost 4 bases, and 8 bases stayed unmatched. Germline CDR1 SGHNT, CDR2 YYREEE (reference sequence). The CDR3 sequence is 16 residues long. The CDR3 loop reads CASSLGQGAAGTEAFF. The DNA read from the CDR3 is TGTGCCAGCAGCTTGGGCCAGGGGGCCGCCGGCACTGAA.

The CDR3 region is CASSLAGTLGNTIYF. The covered CDR3 bases are TGTGCCAGCAGCTTGGCCGGGACACTTGGAAACACC. The chain joins TRBV5-4 to TRBJ1-3, with a weak D call TRBD1 (6 bases). The read ends 3 residues shy of where the CDR3 ends; the end is completed using the germline J gene. Germline V lookup: CDR1 SGHNT, CDR2 YYREEE (reference sequence). Trimming took off 0 bases at V and 3 bases at J, with 10 bases between the two ends. The CDR3 totals 15 residues.

Comments on this clone: The read ends 3 residues before the CDR3 terminus; that terminus is restored from the germline J gene. This rearrangement joins TRBV7-6 to TRBJ2-7; D perhaps matches TRBD2 (6 bases). The V end was cut by 1 base, the J end by 3 bases, with 13 bases between. The length of the CDR3 is 15 residues. The germline gives CDR1 SGHVS, CDR2 FNYEAQ. The sequenced CDR3 bases are TGTGCCAGCAGCTTAGAGGGCACGGGGGACTACGAG. Protein product: CASSLEGTGDYE. The CDR3 in full is CASSLEGTGDYEQYF.

Note on this clone: Coverage ceases 3 residues before the CDR3 finishes, and the germline J gene fills in the end. The chain joins TRBV20-1 to TRBJ2-7; TRBD1 matches at 7 bases. This CDR3 region has 15 residues. Looked up from germline, CDR1 is DFQATT and CDR2 is SNEGSKA (reference sequence). V lost 1 base to trimming and J lost 3 bases; unmatched junction nucleotides: 9. CDR3 in amino acids: CSARGGTEDFYEQYF. CDR3 DNA, as far as it was read: TGCAGTGCTAGAGGTGGGACAGAAGACTTCTACGAG.

Remarks on this clone: The CDR3 end lies 3 residues beyond the end of the read and is filled in from the germline J gene. V gene TRBV11-2 combines with J gene TRBJ1-2; tentative D call: TRBD1 (5 bases). The CDR3 runs to 14 residues. Germline lookup yields CDR1 SGHAT and CDR2 FQNNGV. Trimming took 1 base from V and 3 from J, leaving 9 bases between them. CDR3 bases read: TGTGCCAGCAGCTTAGTCGGGGACTACTATGGC. Its translation: CASSLVGDYYG. From start to end, the CDR3 is CASSLVGDYYGYTF.

CDR3 protein: CASRVTGEDEQYF. Incomplete CDR3 DNA: TGTGCCAGCAGGGTGACAGGGGAGGACGAG. The rearrangement joins TRBV2 to TRBJ2-7; 8 bases match TRBD1. The read ends 3 residues shy of where the CDR3 ends; the end is completed using the germline J gene. Trimming at V came to 6 bases and at J to 5 bases, leaving 6 bases not matched to a gene. Germline assignment: CDR1 SNHLY and CDR2 FYNNEI. This CDR3 is 13 amino acids long.

On this clone: The CDR3 end falls 3 residues outside the read, so it is completed with the germline J gene. The genes are TRBV9 and TRBJ2-7; 9 positions agree with TRBD2. Germline assignment: CDR1 SGDLS and CDR2 YYNGEE. J lost 0 bases, V lost 3 bases, and 4 bases had no gene match. The CDR3 length is 15 residues. CDR3 DNA, as far as it was read: TGTGCCAGCAGCGCTAGCGGGGATCCCTCCTACGAG. This sequence encodes CASSASGDPSYE. The whole CDR3 protein is CASSASGDPSYEQYF.

With respect to this clone: The read finishes 3 residues shy of the CDR3 end, and the germline J gene is used to complete it. This chain connects TRBV6-1 to TRBJ2-7, with 9 bases fitting TRBD1. CDR1 and CDR2 (germline): MNHNS, SASEGT. Losses at the gene ends were 0 bases for V and 4 bases for J; bases not matched to a gene: 7. The CDR3 covers 16 residues. This chain's CDR3 is CASSEAAGQGRYEQYF. CDR3 DNA (partial): TGTGCCAGCAGTGAAGCAGCTGGACAGGGGCGGTACGAG.

About this clone: The CDR3 extends 3 residues past the end of the read, so its final part is completed from the germline J gene. This chain connects TRBV20-1 to TRBJ2-7, with TRBD2 as a possible D gene (5 bases). There are 14 residues in the CDR3. Germline values: CDR1 DFQATT, CDR2 SNEGSKA (reference sequence). V was cut by 0 bases and J by 5 bases, with 14 bases left in between. This chain's CDR3 is CSARDWGTRNEQYF. CDR3 DNA, as far as it was read: TGCAGTGCTAGAGATTGGGGAACTAGAAACGAG.